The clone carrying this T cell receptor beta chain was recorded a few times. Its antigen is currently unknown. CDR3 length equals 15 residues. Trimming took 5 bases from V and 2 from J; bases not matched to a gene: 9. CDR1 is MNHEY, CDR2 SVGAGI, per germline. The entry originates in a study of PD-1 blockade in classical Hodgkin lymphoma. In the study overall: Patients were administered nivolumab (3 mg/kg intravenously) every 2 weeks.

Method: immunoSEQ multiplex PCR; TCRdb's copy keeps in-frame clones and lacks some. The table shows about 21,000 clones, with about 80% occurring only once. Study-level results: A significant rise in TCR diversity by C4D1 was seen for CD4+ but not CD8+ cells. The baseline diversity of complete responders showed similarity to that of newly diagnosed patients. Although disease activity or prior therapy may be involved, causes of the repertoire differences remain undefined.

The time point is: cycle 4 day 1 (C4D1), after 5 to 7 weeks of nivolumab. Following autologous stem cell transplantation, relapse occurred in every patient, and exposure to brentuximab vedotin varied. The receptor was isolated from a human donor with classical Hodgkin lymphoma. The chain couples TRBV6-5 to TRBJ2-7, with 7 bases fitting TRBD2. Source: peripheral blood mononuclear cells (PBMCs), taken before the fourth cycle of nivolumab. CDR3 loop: CASSRGVSGPYEQYF. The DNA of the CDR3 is TGTGCCAGCAGTCGGGGGGTATCCGGGCCCTACGAGCAGTACTTC.